What follows describes a single TCR beta chain. Its antigen is not identified. The data originate from a study of T cell responses to AZD1222 COVID-19 vaccine. Overall study findings and caveats: Receipt of two AZD1222 doses was followed by a rise in Spike-specific TCR breadth and depth. Nearly half of spike-specific TCRs reportedly go after variant regions that carry no mutations. CD4 TCRs covered the whole spike, strongest at regions 160-218 and 743-854.

This CDR3 is built from 13 residues. From germline, CDR1 is MNHNS and CDR2 SASEGT. V gave up 5 bases and J gave up 0 bases, with 8 bases separating them. Clones were read by immunoSEQ multiplex PCR, and TCRdb kept only the in-frame ones, dropping some. The table has around 61,000 clones, 80% to 90% seen once. The clonotype originates from an adult in good health. The chain employs TRBV6-1 and TRBJ2-7, with a weak D call TRBD1 (5 bases). The sequencing used peripheral blood, collected on day 0 of AZD1222 vaccination. The CDR3: CASSSGPSYEQYF. CDR3 sequence (DNA): TGTGCCAGCAGTTCAGGGCCCTCCTACGAGCAGTACTTC.